This record concerns one TCR beta chain sequence. This clonotype was counted many times. There is no known antigen for this receptor. Base qualities are not recorded, but no much larger clone differs from it by a single base. V gives up 5 bases and J gives up 4 bases, and the segment between their germline ends measures 11 bases. The CDR3 spans 13 residues, from the cysteine through the phenylalanine. Solely the CDR3 DNA is kept, with 39 bases framed from the first base. In light of the paper, this sample's time point label describes: newly diagnosed GD, antithyroid drugs for less than 3 months. RNA was extracted from PBMCs in TRIzol for both TCR sequencing and RNA sequencing. The diagnosis of Graves' disease followed American Thyroid Association guidelines. Patients were recruited from an endocrinology department in Xi'an, China. From each patient, approximately 9 milliliters of peripheral blood was collected into an EDTA anticoagulant tube. PBMCs were isolated by Ficoll Paque Plus density gradient separation without further T cell sorting. An Agilent 2100 Bioanalyzer and agarose gel were used to assess RNA quality, and a NanoDrop 2000 was used to measure RNA concentration.

This sample stems from a study of regulatory T cells in long-lasting Graves disease (dated by TCRdb to the early 2020s). Broadly, across the study: Patients with newly diagnosed Graves' disease had been on antithyroid drugs for under 3 months. The study was conducted in China and was registered as a clinical trial. Persistent Graves' disease patients were compared with newly diagnosed Graves' disease patients by peripheral blood TCR sequencing and RNA sequencing. A total of 33 samples underwent TCR sequencing, from 13 patients with persistent Graves' disease and 20 patients with newly diagnosed Graves' disease. What the work shows at the level of the full study, not this receptor alone: The small sample size was acknowledged by the authors as a limitation that may reduce accuracy. Sequencing and analysis were restricted to the TCR beta chain. Persistent Graves' disease patients showed lower TCR Shannon entropy and fewer highly expanded clones than newly diagnosed patients, suggesting clonal expansion. Preferential use of TRBV28, TRBJ1-2 and TRBJ2-5 was observed in persistent disease, whereas TRBV20-1 and TRBJ2-1 were favored in newly diagnosed disease. Because the primary lesion, thyroid tissue, could not be accessed, the study looked at peripheral blood alone. More public clonotypes were shared among persistent patients (around 2,600) than among newly diagnosed patients (just under 1,000).

Receptors were amplified or captured by multiplex PCR. Sequencing instrument: Illumina HiSeq 4000. CDR3 regions were amplified by Arm-PCR with iRepertoire HTBI primers to construct TCR beta libraries. Before sequencing, the PCR products underwent gel purification. On the authors' methods: Across samples, some 62 TRBV and 14 TRBJ segments were identified and used for gene usage analysis of CDR3 amino acid clonotypes. Filtered high-quality paired reads were merged into contigs using COPE and FqMerger. BLAST was used to align contigs to IMGT TRBV, TRBD and TRBJ reference genes, and CDR3 was defined according to IMGT. Highly expanded clones were defined as clonotypes with a frequency above 0.1%. Repertoire diversity was measured by Shannon entropy, and V-J evenness by the Gini coefficient. Clonotypes shared by more than one individual were considered public. Starting from the raw public reads, TCRdb applied fastp trimming at Q25, assembled clones with MiXCR and retained in-frame beta chains. Rows are unified per CDR3 protein, each entry keeping the most common DNA and genes. TCRdb, not the authors, supplied the V and J calls. The sample table lists 410,000 or so distinct CDR3 sequences, 14% to 15% of them with a count of one. Approximately 15% of the sample lies in the top ten.

The same data also went into a second study, on T cells in Graves' hyperthyroidism and ophthalmopathy. In that second paper, the authors write: Graves' hyperthyroidism was defined as stable when no progression to ophthalmopathy occurred over 18 months of follow-up. Hyperthyroidism patients were newly diagnosed, had a disease duration of under 2 months, and were aged 18 to 65 years. Any patient with an uncontrolled infection, another autoimmune disease, pregnancy or lactation was excluded. Diagnoses were established on the basis of clinical symptoms, serum thyroxine and TRAb, thyroid ultrasound, and orbital computed tomography. For the first round of RT-PCR on the TCR CDR3, the HTBI primer set was used together with the Qiagen OneStep RT-PCR kit. Blood samples also contained most of the expanded thyroid clonotypes (frequency above 0.001), which suggests that blood repertoires may reflect thyroid immune responses. A 13 V-J signature model separated ophthalmopathy from stable hyperthyroidism, with approximately 87% sensitivity and 81.08% specificity in cross-validation and 80%/75% in testing. In validation, progression to ophthalmopathy was predicted by the model with roughly 71% sensitivity and 72.22% specificity, a median of approximately 6.5 months before onset. TCR V-J signatures able to tell the groups apart were searched for in a discovery cohort of 90 to 100 patients, of whom around 43 had Graves' ophthalmopathy and about 55 had stable Graves' hyperthyroidism. Prospective prediction of ophthalmopathy was tested in an independent validation cohort of 18 to 20 hyperthyroidism patients and some 17 patients who later progressed to ophthalmopathy. For training and testing, the approximately 92 patients in the discovery cohort were randomly divided in a 7:3 ratio. In several Graves' hyperthyroidism patients, the study also compared T-cell repertoires from thyroid tissue with T-cell repertoires from blood. After blood sampling, hyperthyroidism patients were treated with methimazole at a starting dose of 30 mg daily, and ophthalmopathy patients were treated with high-dose intravenous methylprednisolone. Libraries were constructed in a second round of multiplex PCR, after which size selection and purification were performed. The libraries were sequenced on an Illumina HiSeq2000 using paired-end 100 bp reads. SOAPnuke was used to process the raw data, removing reads that contained adapters or uncalled bases, had a mean Phred below 15, or lacked an exact match to the constant primer or identifier. COPE v1.2.5 was used to merge high-quality paired reads, and clonotypes were defined as unique nucleotide sequences. MiTCR v1.1 was used to align the clonotypes against IMGT TRBV, TRBD and TRBJ reference segments. Analysis was restricted to V-J combinations with a frequency above 0.0001, which covered over 98% of repertoires. The TCS score was defined as F50 (clonal expansion) divided by E x V (chaos), with BLOSUM62-based TCRdist calculated between CDR3 peptides within each V-J. Welch's t-statistics and random forest reduced roughly 530 V-J features to roughly 13, which were used in a naive Bayes classifier (R e1071). No statistical method was used to fix the sample size in advance, and group allocation was not hidden from the investigators. TCR Vbeta CDR3 sequencing of some 140 peripheral blood samples (43 ophthalmopathy, 75 to 80 hyperthyroidism and roughly 17 progressor patients) is reported in the paper.

The rearranged chain carries TRBV12-3 or TRBV12-4 and TRBJ1-2, with TRBD1 tentatively as D gene (5 bases match). The sample in question was peripheral blood mononuclear cells (PBMCs), obtained at new diagnosis, from a patient treated with antithyroid drugs. The receptor's source is a young woman with Graves disease. Donor details come from another sample of the same person, matched by shared clones. The nucleotide sequence is given as TGTGCCAGCAGTGCGACAGAGTCCTATGGCTACACCTTC. This yields the protein CASSATESYGYTF.